The T cell receptor beta chain under discussion was sequenced for a study of blood T cell repertoires in COVID-19. In the study overall: Sites across the United States, Italy and Spain contributed samples from acute and convalescent COVID-19. PBMCs, B-cell-depleted T cells, or T cells provided the cDNA or gDNA that made up the material.

In its sample, this clone was seen once. Germline V gene sequence: CDR1 MNHEY, CDR2 SVGAGI. Trimming shortened V by 8 bases and J by 2 bases, and 12 bases separated the two germline ends. This CDR3 is built from 13 residues. Only in-frame clones appear in the TCRdb table, and some are missing; sequencing was by immunoSEQ multiplex PCR. In the table there are roughly 140,000 clones, under 90% of which are singletons. The chain employs TRBV6-5 and TRBJ1-1; D gene ambiguous. The sample was peripheral blood. This TCR was sampled from a human donor in a cohort sampled during active COVID-19. The CDR3 loop reads CASALSINTEAFF. The DNA of the CDR3 is TGTGCCAGCGCACTCTCGATAAACACTGAAGCTTTCTTT.